This T cell receptor (beta chain) was identified during a study of T cell changes during pregnancy in multiple sclerosis (dated by TCRdb to about 2019). A note on the overall study: Changes in the T cell repertoire over the course of pregnancy were examined in this study in women with multiple sclerosis.

The CDR3 numbers 17 residues from cysteine through phenylalanine. Only the CDR3 part of the read is kept: 51 bases, read in frame from the first base. CDR1 SGHKS and CDR2 YYEKEE are derived from the germline V gene (reference sequence). V trim: 2 bases; J trim: 10 bases; unmatched bases: 11. With respect to this clone: The specificity of this receptor is unknown. Base quality data are lacking; no much larger clone is found one base away.

The library was made by the immunoSEQ multiplex PCR assay. As stored in TCRdb, this immuneACCESS dataset retains in-frame rearrangements with V and J assigned. A fraction of the clones does not appear; measured against another copy, unresolved V genes explain less than half of the discrepancy, and the remainder lacks a known reason. The sample table records some 20,000 clones; about 90% of these occur just once. The leading ten clones occupy around 0.69% of the sample. The chain couples TRBV5-5 to TRBJ1-6, and 11 bases in between align with TRBD1. This receptor was taken from a female donor in good health, enrolled as a control in a pregnancy study. The sequences come from CD4+ T cells from peripheral blood mononuclear cells, collected in the third trimester of pregnancy. The CDR3 protein sequence reads: CASSFVPGQGGGSPLHF. Here is the DNA: TGTGCCAGCAGCTTCGTCCCGGGACAGGGGGGAGGGTCACCCCTCCACTTT.